These T cell receptor beta chains were read from a single sample in a study of T cell changes during pregnancy in multiple sclerosis. The assay was immunoSEQ multiplex PCR, and TCRdb's table has in-frame clones only and misses some. The repertoire has 40,000 to 60,000 clones, 94% of them found once; the top ten carry 5.5%. The material sequenced was CD8+ T cells from peripheral blood mononuclear cells, taken before pregnancy. These receptors all stem from a female donor with multiple sclerosis, enrolled in a pregnancy study. CDR3s include the opening cysteine and the closing phenylalanine or tryptophan. The order of the fields is clone size, D gene, V gene, J gene, CDR3 protein, CDR3 DNA. The D gene is left open where the match is weak. Clone size is given for some rows only: seen once, a few or many times, or a class if the clone is expanded.

clone size: -; D gene: TRBD1; V gene: TRBV19; J gene: TRBJ2-3; CDR3 protein: CASSLQGAGDTQYF; CDR3 DNA: TGTGCCAGTAGTCTACAGGGGGCCGGAGATACGCAGTATTTT
clone size: -; D gene: -; V gene: TRBV9; J gene: TRBJ1-2; CDR3 protein: CASSARTPYYGYTF; CDR3 DNA: TGTGCCAGCAGCGCTCGGACACCCTACTATGGCTACACCTTC
clone size: -; D gene: -; V gene: TRBV10-3; J gene: TRBJ1-1; CDR3 protein: CAISEKQGWTEAFF; CDR3 DNA: TGTGCCATCAGTGAGAAACAGGGTTGGACTGAAGCTTTCTTT
clone size: -; D gene: TRBD2; V gene: TRBV13; J gene: TRBJ2-1; CDR3 protein: CASSLGRRLAGNEQFF; CDR3 DNA: TGTGCCAGCAGCTTAGGCCGCCGACTAGCGGGAAATGAGCAGTTCTTC
clone size: -; D gene: -; V gene: TRBV5-5; J gene: TRBJ2-3; CDR3 protein: CASSRTLGLKNTDTQYF; CDR3 DNA: TGTGCCAGCAGCCGTACACTAGGACTAAAGAACACAGATACGCAGTATTTT
clone size: -; D gene: -; V gene: TRBV4-2; J gene: TRBJ1-1; CDR3 protein: CASSHSTDLNTEAFF; CDR3 DNA: TGTGCCAGCAGCCACTCGACAGACTTGAACACTGAAGCTTTCTTT
clone size: -; D gene: TRBD2; V gene: TRBV6-1; J gene: TRBJ2-3; CDR3 protein: CASSEKGLQDTQYF; CDR3 DNA: TGTGCCAGCAGTGAAAAGGGACTACAAGATACGCAGTATTTT
clone size: -; D gene: TRBD1; V gene: TRBV9; J gene: TRBJ2-7; CDR3 protein: CASSVGQGSVEQYF; CDR3 DNA: TGTGCCAGCAGCGTGGGACAGGGGTCCGTCGAGCAGTACTTC
clone size: -; D gene: -; V gene: TRBV29-1; J gene: TRBJ1-3; CDR3 protein: CSGVWTDPGNTIYF; CDR3 DNA: TGCAGCGGCGTTTGGACAGACCCTGGAAACACCATATATTTT
clone size: -; D gene: -; V gene: TRBV19; J gene: TRBJ2-1; CDR3 protein: CATQPGGFNEQFF; CDR3 DNA: TGTGCCACCCAACCAGGCGGGTTCAATGAGCAGTTCTTC
clone size: -; D gene: -; V gene: TRBV7-2; J gene: TRBJ1-1; CDR3 protein: CASRPNAGVNTEAFF; CDR3 DNA: TGTGCCAGCAGGCCCAACGCGGGTGTGAACACTGAAGCTTTCTTT
clone size: -; D gene: -; V gene: TRBV27; J gene: TRBJ2-3; CDR3 protein: CASSLSLSSSDTQYF; CDR3 DNA: TGTGCCAGCAGTTTATCCCTATCATCCTCAGATACGCAGTATTTT
clone size: -; D gene: TRBD1; V gene: TRBV5-1; J gene: TRBJ2-7; CDR3 protein: CASSVGTGSYEQYF; CDR3 DNA: TGCGCCAGCAGCGTAGGGACAGGGTCCTACGAGCAGTACTTC
clone size: -; D gene: TRBD2; V gene: TRBV5-5; J gene: TRBJ2-2; CDR3 protein: CASSRSGAHTGELFF; CDR3 DNA: TGTGCCAGCAGCCGTAGCGGGGCACACACCGGGGAGCTGTTTTTT
clone size: -; D gene: -; V gene: TRBV27; J gene: TRBJ2-3; CDR3 protein: CASSVLRAHLDTQYF; CDR3 DNA: TGTGCCAGCAGTGTCCTGAGGGCGCATCTAGATACGCAGTATTTT
clone size: -; D gene: TRBD2; V gene: TRBV2; J gene: TRBJ2-2; CDR3 protein: CASSEGLAGGGTGELFF; CDR3 DNA: TGTGCCAGCAGCGAGGGACTAGCGGGAGGGGGCACCGGGGAGCTGTTTTTT
clone size: once; D gene: -; V gene: TRBV19; J gene: TRBJ2-3; CDR3 protein: CASSPTSTDTQYF; CDR3 DNA: TGTGCCAGTAGTCCTACTAGCACAGATACGCAGTATTTT
clone size: once; D gene: -; V gene: TRBV19; J gene: TRBJ2-1; CDR3 protein: CASSARIYEQFF; CDR3 DNA: TGTGCCAGTAGTGCTAGAATTTATGAGCAGTTCTTC
clone size: -; D gene: TRBD1; V gene: TRBV6-1; J gene: TRBJ2-7; CDR3 protein: CASRTGQLRYEQYF; CDR3 DNA: TGTGCCAGCAGGACGGGACAGCTACGCTACGAGCAGTACTTC
clone size: -; D gene: -; V gene: TRBV7-6; J gene: TRBJ1-1; CDR3 protein: CASSINRESPEAFF; CDR3 DNA: TGTGCCAGCAGCATAAACAGGGAAAGCCCTGAAGCTTTCTTT
clone size: -; D gene: -; V gene: TRBV19; J gene: TRBJ2-7; CDR3 protein: CASSIGGNEQYF; CDR3 DNA: TGTGCCAGTAGTATTGGAGGGAACGAGCAGTACTTC
clone size: -; D gene: -; V gene: TRBV5-6; J gene: TRBJ2-5; CDR3 protein: CASSALETQYF; CDR3 DNA: TGTGCCAGCAGCGCGTTAGAGACCCAGTACTTC
clone size: -; D gene: -; V gene: TRBV5-1; J gene: TRBJ2-3; CDR3 protein: CASSWDSTDTQYF; CDR3 DNA: TGCGCCAGCAGCTGGGACTCCACAGATACGCAGTATTTT
clone size: -; D gene: -; V gene: TRBV6-1; J gene: TRBJ1-5; CDR3 protein: CASSEDTFYHSNQPQHF; CDR3 DNA: TGTGCCAGCAGTGAAGACACCTTTTACCATAGCAATCAGCCCCAGCATTTT
clone size: -; D gene: -; V gene: TRBV4-2; J gene: TRBJ1-5; CDR3 protein: CASRKGDLSNQPQHF; CDR3 DNA: TGTGCCAGCAGAAAAGGGGATCTTAGCAATCAGCCCCAGCATTTT
clone size: -; D gene: TRBD2; V gene: TRBV30; J gene: TRBJ2-3; CDR3 protein: CAWSGVAGGPIFSTDTQYF; CDR3 DNA: TGTGCCTGGAGTGGAGTAGCGGGAGGTCCGATTTTTAGCACAGATACGCAGTATTTT
clone size: -; D gene: -; V gene: TRBV30; J gene: TRBJ1-1; CDR3 protein: CAWSVSGKVNTEAFF; CDR3 DNA: TGTGCCTGGAGTGTATCGGGGAAGGTGAACACTGAAGCTTTCTTT
clone size: -; D gene: -; V gene: TRBV7-9; J gene: TRBJ2-3; CDR3 protein: CASSFLSGDTSTDTQYF; CDR3 DNA: TGTGCCAGCAGCTTCTTGTCGGGGGATACTAGCACAGATACGCAGTATTTT
clone size: -; D gene: -; V gene: TRBV5-5; J gene: TRBJ2-7; CDR3 protein: CASSLAGDSYEQYF; CDR3 DNA: TGTGCCAGCAGCTTGGCCGGAGACTCCTACGAGCAGTACTTC
clone size: -; D gene: TRBD2; V gene: TRBV27; J gene: TRBJ2-7; CDR3 protein: CASSALAGAYEQYF; CDR3 DNA: TGTGCCAGCAGTGCACTAGCGGGAGCTTACGAGCAGTACTTC
clone size: -; D gene: TRBD1; V gene: TRBV7-9; J gene: TRBJ2-2; CDR3 protein: CASSRQGSNTGELFF; CDR3 DNA: TGTGCCAGCAGCCGACAGGGTTCGAACACCGGGGAGCTGTTTTTT
clone size: -; D gene: TRBD1; V gene: TRBV6-5; J gene: TRBJ1-2; CDR3 protein: CASSYGTEANYGYTF; CDR3 DNA: TGTGCCAGCAGTTACGGGACAGAAGCTAACTATGGCTACACCTTC
clone size: -; D gene: TRBD1; V gene: TRBV27; J gene: TRBJ2-1; CDR3 protein: CASSDRGLGEQFF; CDR3 DNA: TGTGCCAGCAGCGACAGGGGATTGGGTGAGCAGTTCTTC
clone size: -; D gene: -; V gene: TRBV30; J gene: TRBJ1-1; CDR3 protein: CAWSGGGLNTEAFF; CDR3 DNA: TGTGCCTGGAGTGGCGGGGGTCTGAACACTGAAGCTTTCTTT
clone size: -; D gene: TRBD1; V gene: TRBV7-8; J gene: TRBJ1-1; CDR3 protein: CASSPAGQGMNTEAFF; CDR3 DNA: TGTGCCAGCAGCCCCGCGGGACAGGGGATGAACACTGAAGCTTTCTTT
clone size: -; D gene: -; V gene: TRBV7-6; J gene: TRBJ2-3; CDR3 protein: CASSAASDTQYF; CDR3 DNA: TGTGCCAGCAGCGCGGCTTCAGATACGCAGTATTTT
clone size: -; D gene: -; V gene: TRBV9; J gene: TRBJ2-2; CDR3 protein: CASSVGGPAAGELFF; CDR3 DNA: TGTGCCAGCAGCGTTGGAGGGCCTGCTGCCGGGGAGCTGTTTTTT
clone size: -; D gene: -; V gene: TRBV29-1; J gene: TRBJ2-1; CDR3 protein: CSVEGGPSSYNEQFF; CDR3 DNA: TGCAGCGTTGAAGGAGGGCCCAGCTCCTACAATGAGCAGTTCTTC
clone size: -; D gene: -; V gene: TRBV6-1; J gene: TRBJ2-7; CDR3 protein: CASSAEGAGGYEQYF; CDR3 DNA: TGTGCCAGCAGTGCCGAGGGGGCGGGGGGCTACGAGCAGTACTTC
clone size: -; D gene: -; V gene: TRBV5-6; J gene: TRBJ1-1; CDR3 protein: CASSSYFGDWGSTEAFF; CDR3 DNA: TGTGCCAGCAGCTCATATTTTGGGGACTGGGGGTCGACTGAAGCTTTCTTT
clone size: -; D gene: TRBD1; V gene: TRBV4-1; J gene: TRBJ1-5; CDR3 protein: CASSHSRGSNQPQHF; CDR3 DNA: TGCGCCAGCAGCCATTCCAGGGGGAGCAATCAGCCCCAGCATTTT
clone size: -; D gene: TRBD1; V gene: TRBV5-1; J gene: TRBJ1-2; CDR3 protein: CASSAGTAHYGYTF; CDR3 DNA: TGCGCCAGCAGCGCGGGGACAGCTCACTATGGCTACACCTTC
clone size: -; D gene: TRBD2; V gene: TRBV11-2; J gene: TRBJ2-1; CDR3 protein: CASSYRGLPRTYNEQFF; CDR3 DNA: TGTGCCAGCAGTTACCGGGGACTACCCCGTACCTACAATGAGCAGTTCTTC
clone size: -; D gene: TRBD2; V gene: TRBV5-4; J gene: TRBJ2-1; CDR3 protein: CASSPAGLYNEQFF; CDR3 DNA: TGTGCCAGCAGCCCAGCGGGGCTCTACAATGAGCAGTTCTTC
clone size: -; D gene: -; V gene: TRBV27; J gene: TRBJ2-7; CDR3 protein: CASSGGNEQYF; CDR3 DNA: TGTGCCAGCAGTGGAGGGAACGAGCAGTACTTC
clone size: -; D gene: -; V gene: TRBV15; J gene: TRBJ1-4; CDR3 protein: CATSWLGGVAEKLFF; CDR3 DNA: TGTGCCACCAGCTGGTTGGGTGGAGTCGCGGAAAAACTGTTTTTT
clone size: -; D gene: -; V gene: TRBV30; J gene: TRBJ2-7; CDR3 protein: CAWRLRGDYEQYF; CDR3 DNA: TGTGCCTGGAGGCTCCGGGGTGACTACGAGCAGTACTTC
clone size: -; D gene: -; V gene: TRBV13; J gene: TRBJ2-5; CDR3 protein: CASSVRPRQLQETQYF; CDR3 DNA: TGTGCCAGCAGCGTTAGGCCCCGACAATTACAAGAGACCCAGTACTTC
clone size: -; D gene: -; V gene: TRBV10-3; J gene: TRBJ1-5; CDR3 protein: CAISGVFRRDQPQHF; CDR3 DNA: TGTGCCATCAGTGGAGTCTTCAGACGGGATCAGCCCCAGCATTTT
clone size: -; D gene: TRBD1; V gene: TRBV11-2; J gene: TRBJ2-2; CDR3 protein: CAYRTGVTGELFF; CDR3 DNA: TGTGCCTACCGGACAGGGGTCACCGGGGAGCTGTTTTTT
clone size: -; D gene: -; V gene: TRBV15; J gene: TRBJ1-4; CDR3 protein: CATSRRQERGEKLFF; CDR3 DNA: TGTGCCACCAGCAGGCGACAGGAGAGGGGTGAAAAACTGTTTTTT
clone size: -; D gene: TRBD1; V gene: TRBV19; J gene: TRBJ2-1; CDR3 protein: CASSIGGQGLFF; CDR3 DNA: TGTGCCAGTAGTATTGGGGGACAGGGACTGTTCTTC
clone size: -; D gene: -; V gene: TRBV10-3; J gene: TRBJ1-1; CDR3 protein: CAIAGDTEAFF; CDR3 DNA: TGTGCCATCGCGGGGGACACTGAAGCTTTCTTT
clone size: -; D gene: TRBD2; V gene: TRBV27; J gene: TRBJ2-7; CDR3 protein: CASSSASGGKEQYF; CDR3 DNA: TGTGCCAGCAGCTCCGCTAGCGGGGGCAAGGAGCAGTACTTC